What follows are 13 T cell receptor beta chains derived from one specimen sequenced in a study of blood T cell repertoires in COVID-19. Clones were read by immunoSEQ multiplex PCR, and TCRdb kept only the in-frame ones, dropping some. The table lists hundreds of thousands of clones, approximately 90% of them singletons. Material for sequencing was peripheral blood. These receptors came from a man aged 18 to 29 with active or convalescent COVID-19.

The CDR3 sequence is CASSPRRSGGETQYF. Here the CDR3 DNA reads TGTGCCAGCAGCCCACGGAGGAGCGGTGGAGAGACCCAGTACTTC. The chain employs TRBV9 and TRBJ2-5; D perhaps matches TRBD2 (5 bases). Looked up from germline, CDR1 is SGDLS and CDR2 is YYNGEE. V shed 4 bases and J shed 4 bases, with 17 bases lying between them. There are 15 residues in the CDR3.

V usage is TRBV19 and J usage is TRBJ1-5; D call uncertain. CDR1 and CDR2 from the germline V gene are LNHDA and SQIVND (reference sequence). The CDR3 length is 14 residues. Trimming took 7 bases from V and 3 from J, leaving 13 bases between them. The CDR3 reads CASTHPRDNQPQHF. Written as DNA, the CDR3 is TGTGCCAGTACCCACCCCCGGGACAATCAGCCCCAGCATTTT.

This chain joins TRBV6-5 and TRBJ1-1; perhaps TRBD1 as D (5 bases). The CDR3 totals 13 residues. In germline, CDR1 is MNHEY, CDR2 SVGAGI. Between the trimmed V and J ends, which lost 4 bases and 1 base, there was a span of 7 bases. CDR3: CASSWGKNTEAFF. CDR3 nucleotides: TGTGCCAGCAGTTGGGGCAAGAACACTGAAGCTTTCTTT.

V and J are TRBV27 and TRBJ1-2, with 7 positions matching TRBD1. The CDR3 consists of 13 residues. Losses at the gene ends were 1 base for V and 7 bases for J; bases not matched to a gene: 3. Germline-derived CDR1 and CDR2 are MNHEY and SMNVEV (reference sequence). The CDR3 DNA is TGTGCCAGCAGTTTATACCGACAGGGTGGCTACACCTTC. As protein: CASSLYRQGGYTF.

The gene calls are TRBV6-5 and TRBJ2-5, with D perhaps TRBD2 (5 bases). The CDR3 totals 11 residues. Trimming stripped 5 bases from V and 5 bases from J, with 6 bases between. Germline values: CDR1 MNHEY, CDR2 SVGAGI. The CDR3 spells CASSRGETQYF. CDR3 sequence (DNA): TGTGCCAGCAGTCGCGGGGAGACCCAGTACTTC.

The chain couples TRBV13 to TRBJ2-1; 13 bases match TRBD2. V trimming: 0 bases; J trimming: 6 bases; junction bases outside the gene matches: 5. Germline loops: CDR1 PRHDT, CDR2 FYEKMQ (reference sequence). The CDR3 covers 17 residues. The CDR3 region has the DNA TGTGCCAGCAGCTTAGGACTAGCGGGGGGGCACCCCAATGAGCAGTTCTTC. Its translation: CASSLGLAGGHPNEQFF.

The V call is TRBV28, the J call TRBJ1-5, with TRBD1 as a possible D gene (6 bases). The V end was cut by 6 bases, the J end by 6 bases, with 18 bases between. Germline assignment: CDR1 MDHEN and CDR2 SYDVKM. The length of the CDR3 is 15 residues. The CDR3 DNA is TGTGCCAGCAGACGGTCGGGGGGGGCTATTCAGCCCCAGCATTTT. This codes for CASRRSGGAIQPQHF.

Concerning this clone itself: This CDR3 is also generated by other DNA sequences in the sample. The gene calls are TRBV18 and TRBJ2-3; D not certain. V gave up 2 bases and J gave up 5 bases, with 5 bases separating them. This CDR3 is 12 amino acids long. The germline V gene has CDR1 KGHSH and CDR2 LQKENI. The CDR3 loop reads CASSPTGDTQYF. As DNA, the CDR3 is TGTGCCAGCTCACCAACGGGAGATACGCAGTATTTT.

This chain uses TRBV2 with TRBJ1-3; weak D call: TRBD1 (6 bases). Trimming stripped 6 bases from V and 1 base from J, with 10 bases between. The CDR3 contains 14 residues. CDR1 is SNHLY, CDR2 FYNNEI, per germline. CDR3 sequence (DNA): TGTGCCAGCAGCGCGCAGGGGTCTGGAAACACCATATATTTT. Residues: CASSAQGSGNTIYF.

CDR3 in amino acids: CASSFSSGTDTQYF. CDR3 nucleotide sequence: TGTGCCAGCAGTTTTTCGAGCGGCACAGATACGCAGTATTTT. The chain employs TRBV28 and TRBJ2-3; D gene unclear. V lost 3 bases and J 1 base, leaving 8 bases between the germline ends. This CDR3 spans 14 amino acids. Germline V gene data show CDR1 as MDHEN and CDR2 as SYDVKM.

The CDR3, as DNA: TGCAGCGTTGACTTCAGGGCCGAGTACGAAGCTTTCTTT. Amino acid sequence: CSVDFRAEYEAFF. The chain uses TRBV29-1 and TRBJ1-1; the D gene is possibly TRBD1 (5 bases). Germline V lookup: CDR1 SQVTM, CDR2 ANQGSEA. The CDR3 contains 13 residues. V shed 3 bases and J shed 8 bases, with 16 bases lying between them.

A note on this clone: A read error is possible here, since a much larger clone lies one base away. The sample carries other DNA sequences with the same CDR3. The rearrangement uses TRBV3-1 (or the pseudogene TRBV3-2) and TRBJ1-3, with D uncertain. CDR1 is LGHDT, CDR2 YNNKEL, per germline (reference sequence). This CDR3 has 13 residues. V was shortened by 1 base and J by 4 bases, with 5 bases between the two germline ends. CDR3 coding DNA: TGTGCCAGCAGCCAAGGGGAGGGAAACACCATATATTTT. Protein sequence: CASSQGEGNTIYF.

As to this clone: At the DNA level, this CDR3 is encoded by other sequences in the same sample as well. This sequence joins TRBV18 and TRBJ2-1; 9 bases agree with TRBD1. The CDR3 covers 14 residues. The V gene end was trimmed by 6 bases and the J gene end by 3 bases; junction bases not matched to a gene: 3. Germline V CDR1 and CDR2: KGHSH, LQKENI. The CDR3 loop reads CASSPGQGYNEQFF. The CDR3 DNA follows: TGTGCCAGCTCCCCGGGACAGGGCTACAATGAGCAGTTCTTC.